Listed below are T cell receptor beta chains from one sample, sequenced in a study of blood T cell repertoires in COVID-19. Data came from immunoSEQ multiplex PCR; TCRdb stores just in-frame clones and leaves some out. Here the sample spans 400,000 to 450,000 clones, about 90% being singletons. Sequenced material: PBMCs or T cells enriched from blood (not recorded which). All receptors come from a man aged 18 to 29 who had recovered from COVID-19. Both conserved end residues are part of each CDR3. Each record gives: J gene, D gene, clone size, V gene, CDR3 DNA, CDR3 protein. The D gene is left open where the match is weak. Size tells how often a clone was seen (once, few, many) or the class of an expanded clone, and some rows leave it out.

>TRBJ1-2|TRBD1|-|TRBV19
TGTGCCAGTAGTCGGGACTTCCGACAGGGGGGCCGTTCGGGCTATGGCTACACCTTC
CASSRDFRQGGRSGYGYTF
>TRBJ2-1|-|-|TRBV2
TGTGCCAGCAGTGAATTACGGGAGTCGGGGTTAGGTGAGCAGTTCTTC
CASSELRESGLGEQFF
>TRBJ1-1|-|-|TRBV11-2
TGTGCCAGCAGATCAATTCGGGACACCTCTCGGGCTTTCTTT
CASRSIRDTSRAFF
>TRBJ1-1|-|few|TRBV3-1/TRBV3-2
TGTGCCAGCAGCCAAGATCTTGTAATGGCGGGGGGAGCTTTCTTT
CASSQDLVMAGGAFF
>TRBJ2-2|TRBD2|-|TRBV19
TGTGCCAGTAGTAATGGCGGGAGCGGAACCAGGGAGCTGTTTTTT
CASSNGGSGTRELFF
>TRBJ1-4|TRBD1|-|TRBV5-8
TGTGCCAGCAGCTTGCAGGGGGCGCAGAGGGAAAAACTGTTTTTT
CASSLQGAQREKLFF
>TRBJ1-4|TRBD1|-|TRBV10-3
TGTGCCATCAGTGAGTCATCGGGACAGGGACTCCGAAAACTGTTTTTT
CAISESSGQGLRKLFF
>TRBJ2-1|TRBD2|-|TRBV10-3
TGTGCCATCAGTGAGTCTCGGAAAAAACTAGCGGGAGTATACTACAATGAGCAGTTCTTC
CAISESRKKLAGVYYNEQFF
>TRBJ2-3|TRBD2|-|TRBV5-1
TGCGCCAGCAGAGGAAGCGGGAGAAGCACAGATACGCAGTATTTT
CASRGSGRSTDTQYF
>TRBJ2-7|TRBD1|-|TRBV2
TGTGCCAGCAGTCCGGGACAGGGGAGGAGCTACGAGCAGTACTTC
CASSPGQGRSYEQYF
>TRBJ1-3|-|-|TRBV12-3/TRBV12-4
TGTGCCACGGGATTTTCTGGAAACACCATATATTTT
CATGFSGNTIYF
>TRBJ1-2|TRBD1|once|TRBV27
TGTGCCAGCAGTTTATCCCCAGGACAGGGAGGTGGCTACACCTTC
CASSLSPGQGGGYTF
>TRBJ1-2|TRBD1|-|TRBV5-6
TGTGCCAGCAGCTCTCCCCCTGGACAGGGCGGGGGCTACACCTTC
CASSSPPGQGGGYTF
>TRBJ2-7|TRBD2|-|TRBV27
TGTGCCAGCAGGGGACTAGCGGGAGGGGGCGAGCAGTACTTC
CASRGLAGGGEQYF
>TRBJ2-1|TRBD2|once|TRBV5-1
TGCGCCAGCAGCCCGCCGGGACTAGCGGGAGGGCAGAATGAGCAGTTCTTC
CASSPPGLAGGQNEQFF
>TRBJ1-2|-|once|TRBV9
TGTGCCAGCAGCGTAGGAGACAGTTATGCACCGTATGGCTACACCTTC
CASSVGDSYAPYGYTF
>TRBJ1-5|-|-|TRBV28
TGTGCCAGCAGTTCTTACGCGAGCAATCAGCCCCAGCATTTT
CASSSYASNQPQHF
>TRBJ1-1|TRBD1|once|TRBV9
TGTGCCAGCAGCGCCAGGGGGGCCTCGACCACTGAAGCTTTCTTT
CASSARGASTTEAFF
>TRBJ1-2|-|-|TRBV10-3
TGTGCCATCAGTGAGTCGACGGGAAGGGCCTATGGCTACACCTTC
CAISESTGRAYGYTF
>TRBJ2-1|-|-|TRBV9
TGTGCCAGCAGCGTTTACGGTTACAATGAGCAGTTCTTC
CASSVYGYNEQFF
>TRBJ2-2|TRBD2|-|TRBV27
TGTGCCAGCAGTCCCAACCTAGCGGGGGGGCCGGGGGAGCTGTTTTTT
CASSPNLAGGPGELFF
>TRBJ2-7|TRBD2|-|TRBV6-5
TGTGCCAGCAGTCGGACTAGCGCGCAAGGCGAGCAGTACTTC
CASSRTSAQGEQYF
>TRBJ1-6|-|-|TRBV2
TGTGCCAGCACTATCGGGGTGTTTGAGTCACCCCTCCACTTT
CASTIGVFESPLHF
>TRBJ2-5|-|-|TRBV19
TGTGCCAGTAGTATAGTCGGGGTATCCCAAGAGACCCAGTACTTC
CASSIVGVSQETQYF
>TRBJ1-1|-|-|TRBV5-1
TGCGCCAGCAGCCTTATGACAGCTCTGAACACTGAAGCTTTCTTT
CASSLMTALNTEAFF
>TRBJ2-5|-|-|TRBV7-3
TGTGCCAGCAGCCCCACAGGACACCGTGGTGAGACCCAGTACTTC
CASSPTGHRGETQYF
>TRBJ2-2|-|-|TRBV7-3
TGTGCCAGCAGCTTAACCTCGGGCACCGGGGAGCTGTTTTTT
CASSLTSGTGELFF
>TRBJ1-2|-|-|TRBV19
TGTGCCAGTAGTGGGCTTCAGGGATTCTATGGCTACACCTTC
CASSGLQGFYGYTF
>TRBJ1-3|-|-|TRBV7-8
TGTGCCAGCAGCAAGATCCCTCCAGTCTCTGGAAACACCATATATTTT
CASSKIPPVSGNTIYF
>TRBJ1-1|-|-|TRBV28
TGTGCCAGCAGTCCCGTGGTTTCGAAACGGGGACTCACTGAAGCTTTCTTT
CASSPVVSKRGLTEAFF
>TRBJ2-5|TRBD2|-|TRBV5-1
TGCGCCAGCAGCTTGGGAAGTAGCGGGATGTCAGAGACCCAGTACTTC
CASSLGSSGMSETQYF
>TRBJ2-5|TRBD2|-|TRBV28
TGTGCCAGCAGTCTTCCGGGACTAGCGGAAGAGACCCAGTACTTC
CASSLPGLAEETQYF
>TRBJ1-1|-|-|TRBV12-5
TGTGCTAGTGCTTTCGCCCAACATGAAGCTTTCTTT
CASAFAQHEAFF
>TRBJ2-5|-|-|TRBV12-1
TGTGCCAGCAGCCGTAAGGGGGGGGCGATGCAAGAGACCCAGTACTTC
CASSRKGGAMQETQYF
>TRBJ1-1|-|-|TRBV6-5
TGTGCCAGCAGTTACGGGGGGAGCACTGAAGCTTTCTTT
CASSYGGSTEAFF
>TRBJ2-3|-|-|TRBV19
TGTGCCAGTAGCCCTCACCGACAGGCCACAGATACGCAGTATTTT
CASSPHRQATDTQYF
>TRBJ2-1|-|-|TRBV5-1
TGCGCCAGCAGCTTACTTAACACATTCGCCCCTCTTAGCGAGCAGTTCTTC
CASSLLNTFAPLSEQFF
>TRBJ2-3|-|once|TRBV9
TGTGCCAGCAGCGTAGTTGGAGACGCCACAGATACGCAGTATTTT
CASSVVGDATDTQYF
>TRBJ1-5|-|-|TRBV28
TGTGCCAGCAGTCTCAGGGAGCCCCAGCATTTT
CASSLREPQHF
>TRBJ2-7|TRBD2|-|TRBV6-2/TRBV6-3
TGTGCCAGCAGCGACCCACGAACCCTTAGCGGGGGCTCCTACGAGCAGTACTTC
CASSDPRTLSGGSYEQYF
>TRBJ1-1|-|-|TRBV4-1
TGCGCCAGCAGCACACATAAAGACAGGAACTCCAGGGGAGCTTTCTTT
CASSTHKDRNSRGAFF
>TRBJ2-5|TRBD2|few|TRBV10-1
TGCGCCAGCAGTGAAGGTAGACTAGCGGGAGACGGAGAGACCCAGTACTTC
CASSEGRLAGDGETQYF
>TRBJ1-4|-|-|TRBV5-4
TGTGCCAGCAGCTTCGGACAGTATCCAACTAATGAAAAACTGTTTTTT
CASSFGQYPTNEKLFF
>TRBJ2-7|-|-|TRBV20-1
TGCAGTGCTCACACAGGAGCCCTTGGGTACTTC
CSAHTGALGYF
>TRBJ1-1|TRBD1|-|TRBV19
TGTGCCAGTAGTATAGAGGACAGGCCGTACACTGAAGCTTTCTTT
CASSIEDRPYTEAFF
>TRBJ1-6|TRBD1|-|TRBV19
TGTGCCAGTAGAACGGGACAGGGGAATTCACCCCTCCACTTT
CASRTGQGNSPLHF
>TRBJ2-7|-|-|TRBV9
TGTGCCAGCAGCGTAGAGGACACTTCCTACGAGCAGTACTTC
CASSVEDTSYEQYF
>TRBJ2-7|TRBD2|-|TRBV6-2/TRBV6-3
TGTGCCAGCAGTTACTCCTGGAGCGGGGGTGTCTACGAGCAGTACTTC
CASSYSWSGGVYEQYF
>TRBJ2-5|-|-|TRBV7-2
TGTGCCAGCAGCTTAGAGTGGACAGCAAAGACCCAGTACTTC
CASSLEWTAKTQYF
>TRBJ1-2|-|few|TRBV3-1/TRBV3-2
TGTGCCAGCAGCCAACTTCCGGGGGATGGCTACACCTTC
CASSQLPGDGYTF
>TRBJ2-7|TRBD1|-|TRBV11-2
TGTGCCAGCAGCTTAGTGGGGCAGGGGGCCTACGAGCAGTACTTC
CASSLVGQGAYEQYF
>TRBJ2-2|TRBD2|-|TRBV19
TGTGCCAGCGGGGGGAGCGGGAGGACGAACACCGGGGAGCTGTTTTTT
CASGGSGRTNTGELFF
>TRBJ2-5|-|-|TRBV2
TGTGCCAGCAGTCGCGGTTCCCAAGAGACCCAGTACTTC
CASSRGSQETQYF
>TRBJ2-1|-|-|TRBV27
TGTGCCAGCAGGGTAGGTCAGGTAAGCTCCTACAATGAGCAGTTCTTC
CASRVGQVSSYNEQFF
>TRBJ2-7|TRBD2|-|TRBV11-2
TGTGCCAGCAGCTTAGCCGGGGGGAGCTCCTACGAGCAGTACTTC
CASSLAGGSSYEQYF